This is a list of T cell receptor beta chains from one sample in a study of T cells after yellow fever vaccination. TCRdb processed the 5' RACE reads anew with MiXCR; each CDR3 protein has one entry. The table includes hundreds of thousands of distinct CDR3 sequences, 8% to 10% detected once. The sequenced sample was PBMCs, obtained on the day of the first yellow fever vaccination. The receptor set was obtained from a young man who received the YFV17D yellow fever vaccine. Each CDR3 is given with its conserved first and last residue. The order of the fields is J gene, V gene, CDR3 protein.

TRBJ2-1 | TRBV5-1 | CASSGEGNEQFF
TRBJ1-1 | TRBV3-1 | CASSQGDNYGRAFF
TRBJ2-5 | TRBV25-1 | CASSMSGAGETQYF
TRBJ2-2 | TRBV7-3 | CASSSTVTGELFF
TRBJ2-3 | TRBV5-1 | CASSQGGPTDTQYF
TRBJ1-2 | TRBV4-1 | CASSQDDRARSGNTF
TRBJ2-7 | TRBV5-1 | CASRGLRGDEQYF
TRBJ2-4 | TRBV2 | CASSGGGLGNIQYF
TRBJ2-5 | TRBV29-1 | CSVGEETQYF
TRBJ2-1 | TRBV5-4 | CASSLGGELSNEQFF
TRBJ1-2 | TRBV4-3 | CASSQVGQGLRLTF
TRBJ2-2 | TRBV4-3 | CASSQDSTGELFF
TRBJ2-7 | TRBV30 | CAWSGIIYEQYF
TRBJ1-2 | TRBV5-1 | CASSPMGQDYGYTF
TRBJ2-1 | TRBV10-3 | CATQVGERGLYNEQFF
TRBJ1-2 | TRBV5-5 | CASSLVDRYGYTF
TRBJ2-7 | TRBV12-3/TRBV12-4 | CASSSPRQGLYEQYF
TRBJ2-7 | TRBV5-1 | CASSLPASGYEQYF
TRBJ1-1 | TRBV3-1 | CASSSSDGGTEAFF
TRBJ2-5 | TRBV5-5 | CASSLPRDRETQYF
TRBJ2-3 | TRBV20-1 | CSARDRSEGAADTQYF
TRBJ1-6 | TRBV7-2 | CASSETGVGSPLHF
TRBJ1-2 | TRBV5-1 | CASSLQGTLDYGYTF
TRBJ1-1 | TRBV29-1 | CSVDVNTEAFF
TRBJ2-7 | TRBV9 | CASSVGWGGSQGTEQYF
TRBJ2-2 | TRBV21-1 | CASSTLPRPAGETGELFF
TRBJ1-1 | TRBV7-9 | CASSPRWVGDGNTEAFF
TRBJ2-1 | TRBV20-1 | CSATTGPRVGEQFF
TRBJ2-6 | TRBV4-1 | CASSQGQGASGTNVLTF
TRBJ1-1 | TRBV20-1 | CSAGAGTGGWGWVAFF
TRBJ1-5 | TRBV27 | CASSAQGSGQPQHF
TRBJ1-5 | TRBV27 | CASRARLGHQPQHF
TRBJ2-3 | TRBV5-1 | CASSWDLSGVSTDTQYF
TRBJ1-5 | TRBV12-3/TRBV12-4 | CASSSGTGSPQPQHF
TRBJ2-2 | TRBV7-3 | CASSPGGANTGELFF
TRBJ2-1 | TRBV7-9 | CASSRTTNNEQFF
TRBJ2-3 | TRBV6-2/TRBV6-3 | CASSKADTQYF
TRBJ1-1 | TRBV9 | CASSPRTGVDTEAFF
TRBJ2-3 | TRBV7-2 | CASSALTNRGVDTQYF
TRBJ2-4 | TRBV2 | CASSEGGYIQYF
TRBJ2-1 | TRBV20-1 | CSSAKPLRGVPNEQFF
TRBJ1-5 | TRBV5-1 | CASSLVGDTQPQHF
TRBJ2-1 | TRBV5-1 | CASFLQGSYNEQFF
TRBJ1-4 | TRBV15 | CATSTDRDYEKLFF
TRBJ2-3 | TRBV11-3 | CASSLSGVADTQYF
TRBJ2-7 | TRBV20-1 | CSARTGTGDYEQYF